This T cell receptor beta chain comes out of a study of T cells in Graves' hyperthyroidism and ophthalmopathy. This clonotype was seen ten or more times. Germline CDR1 reads SQVTM; CDR2 reads ANQGSEA. The CDR3 loop spans 13 amino acids. V dropped 7 bases and J dropped 5; count of bases not matched to a gene: 10. Amplified TCR beta CDR3 regions came from RNA transcripts. The HTBI primer set was used in a first-round RT-PCR of the TCR CDR3. From the multiplex PCR reads, TCRdb called clonotypes with MiXCR, one entry per CDR3 protein. The sample has some 740,000 distinct CDR3 sequences; 14% are singletons.

The sample consisted of blood. This sequence was found in a woman between 18 and 29 years old with Graves' hyperthyroidism. This rearrangement joins TRBV29-1 to TRBJ1-1, with 7 bases lining up with TRBD1. The CDR3 region is CSALPTGRTEAFF. The CDR3 DNA reads as TGCAGCGCTCTACCGACAGGGAGAACTGAAGCTTTCTTT.